The count of the clone carrying this T cell receptor (beta chain) is one. Antigen specificity is unknown. Sequencing relied on a cDNA template that was reverse transcribed from extracted RNA. TCRdb keeps only in-frame clones here, not all; method: immunoSEQ multiplex PCR. This sample has 140,000 to 150,000 clones, with roughly 62% found just once. This CDR3 has 15 residues. Germline CDR1 reads GTSNPN; CDR2 reads SVGIG (reference sequence). V was shortened by 3 bases and J by 0 bases, with 12 bases between the two germline ends. The study team obtained lesional scalp punch biopsies and peripheral blood from alopecia areata patients. The data belong to a study of CD8+ T cells in alopecia areata. In the study overall: Tofacitinib therapy lasting 6 to 18 months was followed by 6 months off drug. Study results and caveats: Normal scalp had lower clonality than lesional scalp, with alopecia totalis/universalis lesions showing this most strongly. Scalp sequencing captures resident alphabeta T cells of normal skin too.

Specimen: CD4+ T cells sorted from blood, collected at week 0. The chain links TRBV30 to TRBJ1-3; D gene unclear. The TCR sequence derives from a human donor with alopecia areata. This CDR3 is CAWSTPGSSGNTIYF. As DNA, the CDR3 is TGTGCCTGGAGCACGCCCGGGTCCTCTGGAAACACCATATATTTT.